This T cell receptor (beta chain) was observed in a study of blood T cell repertoires in COVID-19 (dated by TCRdb to 2018 to 2020). Turning to the overall study: Samples from collaborators originated in the United States, Italy and Spain and spanned both the acute and convalescent phases of COVID-19. A freely available public database, intended as a resource for researchers studying the immune response to SARS-CoV-2, is where the repertoires were released. Sample metadata almost always included a de-identified subject ID, COVID-19 status, age in years and sex. The prospective study material was composed of cDNA or gDNA derived from T cells, B-cell-depleted T cells, or PBMCs. Subjects who had been exposed to COVID-19, were actively infected with it, or had recovered from it provided the deeply sampled blood TCRbeta repertoires that made up the dataset. The samples were drawn from the first 160 participants of the ongoing ImmuneRACE study and from 950 to 1,500 subjects provided by 6 global collaborators. Where available, HLA class I and class II types were obtained from metadata supplied by the sample provider rather than from assay-based typing.

Study-wide conclusions, independent of this receptor: Clinical and demographic metadata were provided uncurated, with the amount varying by source and participant.

With regard to this clone: There is no known antigen for this receptor. The sample holds no much larger clone one base away, and base qualities are not on file.

One collaborating source in Seattle enrolled patients while the patients were actively infected and followed the patients over time throughout the course of disease. Collaborating institutions collected whole blood in K2EDTA tubes following their own protocols. For TCRbeta analysis, collaborators shipped samples in one of three forms: frozen whole blood, isolated PBMCs, or DNA extracted from either of those sample types. TCRbeta CDR3 regions were amplified from genomic DNA using the immunoSEQ Assay, a bias-controlled multiplex PCR. As for how the authors treated the data: The number of nucleated cells in each sample was estimated from the amplification of reference gene primers within the assay. To quantify the absolute abundance of each unique TCRbeta CDR3 rearrangement, sequence reads were collapsed and filtered. For each sample, productive Simpson clonality was calculated as the square root of Simpson's diversity index across productive rearrangements. TCRdb retrieved this table from immuneACCESS and kept in-frame rearrangements only. Not all clones are present; in checked studies, unresolved V genes account for under half, and no reason is known for the remainder. The DNA was the basis for D and trimming; V, J and clone size are from that table. For this sample the table gives about 170,000 clones, of which about 90% were detected only once. About 10% of the sample lies in the top ten.

The CDR3 runs 15 residues from the cysteine to the phenylalanine. Only the CDR3 DNA stays, 45 bases, in frame from base 1. V lost 3 bases and J lost 7 bases, and the count of bases not matched to a germline gene is 12. Looking up the germline V gene (reference sequence) yields CDR1 LNHNV and CDR2 YYDKDF. The sequence links TRBV15 to TRBJ2-7; the central 7 bases match TRBD2. Sequences were obtained from peripheral blood. The sequence was obtained from a woman between 55 and 75 years old with COVID-19, enrolled during active disease. The DNA reads TGTGCCACCAGCAGGGCCGGGACTACGATAAGGGAGCAGTACTTC. Translated, this is CATSRAGTTIREQYF. With the rest looked up from the reference TRBV15 and TRBJ2-7 genes rather than sequenced, the full variable domain is DAMVIQNPRYQVTQFGKPVTLSCSQTLNHNVMYWYQQKSSQAPKLLFHYYDKDFNNEADTPDNFQSRRPNTSFCFLDIRSPGLGDTAMYLCATSRAGTTIREQYFGPGTRLTVT.